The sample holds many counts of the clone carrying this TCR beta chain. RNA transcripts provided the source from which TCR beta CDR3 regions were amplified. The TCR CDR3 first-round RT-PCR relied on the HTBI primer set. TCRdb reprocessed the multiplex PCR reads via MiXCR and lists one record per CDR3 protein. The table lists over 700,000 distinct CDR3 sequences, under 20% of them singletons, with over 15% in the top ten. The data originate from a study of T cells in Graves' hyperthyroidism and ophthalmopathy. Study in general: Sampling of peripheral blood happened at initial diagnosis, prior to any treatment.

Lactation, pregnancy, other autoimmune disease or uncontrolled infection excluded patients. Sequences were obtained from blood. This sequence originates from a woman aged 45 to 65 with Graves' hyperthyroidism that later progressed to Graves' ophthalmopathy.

The CDR3 is CASSEPGTGDGETQYF. CDR3 DNA sequence: TGCGCCAGCAGTGAGCCAGGGACAGGTGACGGGGAGACCCAGTACTTC. The chain carries TRBV10-1 and TRBJ2-5; 8 bases line up with TRBD1. This CDR3 contains 16 residues. Germline-derived CDR1 and CDR2 are WNHNN and SYGVQD (reference sequence). Trimming took 2 bases from V and 5 from J; bases not matched to a gene: 10.